This is a list of T cell receptor beta chains from one sample in a study of blood T cell repertoires in COVID-19. Generated by immunoSEQ multiplex PCR, the TCRdb table keeps only in-frame clones and is missing some. The repertoire holds roughly 400,000 clones, with about 90% as singletons. The sample was peripheral blood. These receptors were collected from a woman between 55 and 75 years old with COVID-19, enrolled during active disease. The CDR3 runs from the conserved cysteine through the conserved F or W. The order of the fields is J gene, V gene, D gene, clone size, CDR3 DNA, CDR3 protein. A D gene is named only where the DNA matches it firmly. Size is omitted from some rows. Given values are once, few, many or a class for expanded clones.

J: TRBJ1-5
V: TRBV29-1
D: TRBD1
size: -
DNA: TGCAGCGTTGTTACAGGGGTCTCGGGTAGCAATCAGCCCCAGCATTTT
CDR3: CSVVTGVSGSNQPQHF

J: TRBJ1-2
V: TRBV6-6
D: TRBD1
size: -
DNA: TGTGCCAGCAGTCCAATAGCCCCCGGGACAGGGGTTAACTATGGCTACACCTTC
CDR3: CASSPIAPGTGVNYGYTF

J: TRBJ2-7
V: TRBV21-1
D: -
size: -
DNA: TGTGCCAGCAGCAGGGGACTAGCGGGCTACGAGCAGTACTTC
CDR3: CASSRGLAGYEQYF

J: TRBJ2-2
V: TRBV5-1
D: TRBD1
size: -
DNA: TGCGCCAGCAGCCCCGACCCGGGACAGGCGAACACCGGGGAGCTGTTTTTT
CDR3: CASSPDPGQANTGELFF

J: TRBJ2-3
V: TRBV24-1
D: TRBD2
size: -
DNA: TGTGCCACCCCTAGCGGGGGGGCACAAGATACGCAGTATTTT
CDR3: CATPSGGAQDTQYF

J: TRBJ1-2
V: TRBV3-1/TRBV3-2
D: TRBD1
size: -
DNA: TGTGCCAGCAGCCCGTACGGACAGGGTGGCTACACCTTC
CDR3: CASSPYGQGGYTF

J: TRBJ1-1
V: TRBV5-4
D: TRBD1
size: few
DNA: TGTGCCAGCAGCTTCGGAGACAGGGAGCTTGAAGCTTTCTTT
CDR3: CASSFGDRELEAFF

J: TRBJ1-2
V: TRBV9
D: TRBD1
size: few
DNA: TGTGCCAGCAGCGTAGCGGGACAGGGGGTAAAAGGGGGAGGCTACACCTTC
CDR3: CASSVAGQGVKGGGYTF

J: TRBJ1-1
V: TRBV7-2
D: -
size: -
DNA: TGTGCCAGCAGCTTCCTAGGGGTCTCCGCTGAAGCTTTCTTT
CDR3: CASSFLGVSAEAFF

J: TRBJ2-5
V: TRBV27
D: -
size: -
DNA: TGTGCCAGCAGTTTACAGGGCAGGGAGACCCAGTACTTC
CDR3: CASSLQGRETQYF

J: TRBJ1-1
V: TRBV18
D: TRBD1
size: -
DNA: TGTGCCAGCTCACCACGGGACAGGGCTGAAGCTTTCTTT
CDR3: CASSPRDRAEAFF

J: TRBJ1-2
V: TRBV2
D: TRBD1
size: -
DNA: TGTGCCAGCCGGGACAGTACTTATGGCTACACCTTC
CDR3: CASRDSTYGYTF

J: TRBJ2-7
V: TRBV2
D: TRBD2
size: -
DNA: TGTGCCAGCAGTTTGCCAACTAGCGGGAGTTCCTACGAGCAGTACTTC
CDR3: CASSLPTSGSSYEQYF

J: TRBJ1-5
V: TRBV7-5
D: -
size: -
DNA: TGTGTCAGAAGCCCCAAGGGAGCGGGAGATAGCAATCAGCCCCAGCATTTT
CDR3: CVRSPKGAGDSNQPQHF

J: TRBJ1-1
V: TRBV12-3/TRBV12-4
D: -
size: many
DNA: TGTGCCAGCAGTCACGGGGAACGTGAAGCTTTCTTT
CDR3: CASSHGEREAFF

J: TRBJ2-2
V: TRBV29-1
D: -
size: -
DNA: TGCAGCGTCCTCTGGACAGACCAAGGGGAGCTGTTTTTT
CDR3: CSVLWTDQGELFF

J: TRBJ1-3
V: TRBV19
D: -
size: once
DNA: TGTGCCAGTAGGAGGACAGTCGAGAAGTCTGGAAACACCATATATTTT
CDR3: CASRRTVEKSGNTIYF

J: TRBJ2-5
V: TRBV29-1
D: TRBD2
size: -
DNA: TGCAGCGTTGATACTAGCGGGGACGGAGAGACCCAGTACTTC
CDR3: CSVDTSGDGETQYF

J: TRBJ1-5
V: TRBV7-2
D: -
size: -
DNA: TGTGCCAGCAGCTTAACGCGGAATAGCAATCAGCCCCAGCATTTT
CDR3: CASSLTRNSNQPQHF

J: TRBJ1-1
V: TRBV19
D: TRBD1
size: -
DNA: TGTGCCAGTACAAACAGGGGGATGAACACTGAAGCTTTCTTT
CDR3: CASTNRGMNTEAFF

J: TRBJ2-3
V: TRBV6-5
D: -
size: -
DNA: TGTGCCAGCAGTTCCAATCTAGCTCGGGGTGCAGATACGCAGTATTTT
CDR3: CASSSNLARGADTQYF

J: TRBJ2-3
V: TRBV28
D: TRBD1
size: -
DNA: TGTGCCAGCCGGACAGGGGCAGATACGCAGTATTTT
CDR3: CASRTGADTQYF

J: TRBJ1-5
V: TRBV10-3
D: TRBD1
size: -
DNA: TGTGCCATCAGTCAACCGGGACAGGGATCTCAGCCCCAGCATTTT
CDR3: CAISQPGQGSQPQHF

J: TRBJ1-1
V: TRBV14
D: TRBD1
size: once
DNA: TGTGCCAGCAGCACGCGAGCGACAGGGCGGAACACTGAAGCTTTCTTT
CDR3: CASSTRATGRNTEAFF

J: TRBJ1-2
V: TRBV5-6
D: TRBD1
size: -
DNA: TGTGCCAGCAGCCCTAGGGACAGGGGGAACTATGGCTACACCTTC
CDR3: CASSPRDRGNYGYTF

J: TRBJ2-3
V: TRBV11-2
D: -
size: -
DNA: TGTGCCAGCAGCTTCAGACGAGGTGGTAGCGGAACAGATACGCAGTATTTT
CDR3: CASSFRRGGSGTDTQYF

J: TRBJ2-5
V: TRBV2
D: -
size: -
DNA: TGTGCCAGCACCAGGGGAGAGACCCAGTACTTC
CDR3: CASTRGETQYF